This TCR beta chain derives from a study of control samples from healthy donors and cancer patients. V lost 1 base and J lost 6, with 13 bases in between. Per the germline V gene, CDR1 is SGHDT and CDR2 is YYEEEE. This CDR3 contains 15 residues. The repertoire was sequenced with immunoSEQ multiplex PCR; TCRdb's copy has only in-frame clones and lacks some. The sample yields approximately 71,000 clones, just under 90% seen once. The sample was PBMCs. The chain employs TRBV5-6 and TRBJ2-2, with unresolved D. This clonotype was obtained from a man in his fifties or sixties with lung cancer. The CDR3 sequence is CASSLIGNNAGELFF. The CDR3 region has the DNA TGTGCCAGCAGCTTGATAGGAAATAACGCCGGGGAGCTGTTTTTT.